This T cell receptor beta chain was captured by sequencing in a study of T cell repertoires in cytomegalovirus infection. About the research overall: HLA-B-restricted CMV epitopes that are well studied were used alongside recently identified HLA-C-restricted ones. In public TCR beta signatures, there were indications of both CMV infection and matching HLA type.

Trimming removed 2 bases from V and 4 bases from J, with 11 bases in between. The CDR3 totals 14 residues. Germline lookup yields CDR1 SGHVS and CDR2 FQNEAQ. Regarding the study as a whole: HLA-C-restricted CMV-specific TCR beta clonotypes were dominant in the ex vivo response.

This clonotype showed up just once. Its antigen remains unknown. MiXCR, run by TCRdb on the reads, gives a single entry per CDR3 protein. The table shows 84,000 or so distinct CDR3 sequences, with about 44% occurring only once. The gene calls are TRBV7-8 and TRBJ2-5; no definite D call. Sequenced here: CD8+ T cells from cultured PBMCs, sampled from culture after CMV antigen stimulation. The clonotype was recovered from a human donor in good health (CMV status not recorded). Some clones in this sample may be carry-over from other donors' samples. The CDR3 reads CASSLPYGGETQYF. The DNA for the CDR3 is TGTGCCAGCAGCTTACCTTACGGCGGAGAGACCCAGTACTTC.